The 17 T cell receptor beta chains below come from one sample, sequenced in a study of blood T cell repertoires in COVID-19. Only in-frame clones appear in the TCRdb table, and some are missing; sequencing was by immunoSEQ multiplex PCR. Among approximately 200,000 clones, about 84% were seen once, and the ten largest hold around 7.4%. Sequencing used PBMCs or T cells enriched from blood (not recorded which). Receptors originate from a middle-aged woman with acute COVID-19.

The chain uses TRBV27 and TRBJ2-7; unclear D gene. The V end lost 5 bases, the J end lost 2 bases, and 10 bases lay between the germline ends. The CDR3 is 13 amino acids. The germline CDR1 and CDR2 sequences are MNHEY and SMNVEV (reference sequence). CDR3 coding DNA: TGTGCCAGCAGTCTGACTTCTACCTACGAGCAGTACTTC. Its protein product is CASSLTSTYEQYF.

The chain couples TRBV10-1 to TRBJ1-2, with TRBD1 matching over 8 bases. The CDR3 has 15 amino acids. Germline CDR1 WNHNN, CDR2 SYGVQD (reference sequence). The V gene end was trimmed by 6 bases and the J gene end by 6 bases; junction bases not matched to a gene: 12. Here the CDR3 reads CASSNRRTGSNGYTF. The DNA of the CDR3 is TGCGCCAGCAGCAACCGCCGGACAGGGTCAAATGGCTACACCTTC.

J is TRBJ1-5 and V is TRBV19; no definite D call. The ends were cut back, 6 bases at V and 0 bases at J, with 12 bases in the middle. The CDR3 loop spans 15 amino acids. CDR1 is LNHDA, CDR2 SQIVND, per germline (reference sequence). The CDR3 spells CASSSPGSSNQPQHF. Here the CDR3 DNA reads TGTGCCAGTAGCTCCCCTGGGAGTAGCAATCAGCCCCAGCATTTT.

This chain uses TRBV9 with TRBJ2-2, with a tentative D call TRBD1 (5 bases). V was pared by 4 bases and J by 3 bases, with 19 bases between. The CDR3 totals 17 residues. Germline V gives CDR1 SGDLS, CDR2 YYNGEE. CDR3 protein: CASSSPVGQADTGELFF. CDR3 nucleotide sequence: TGTGCCAGCAGCAGCCCCGTGGGGCAGGCTGACACCGGGGAGCTGTTTTTT.

This chain uses TRBV14 with TRBJ2-7; 8 nucleotides align to TRBD1. V dropped 4 bases and J dropped 2; count of bases not matched to a gene: 4. This CDR3 is built from 14 residues. Germline lookup yields CDR1 SGHDN and CDR2 FVKESK. CDR3: CASSLHRGAYEQYF. The CDR3 DNA is TGTGCCAGCAGCCTCCACAGGGGGGCCTACGAGCAGTACTTC.

The rearrangement uses TRBV7-2 and TRBJ1-6; D possibly corresponds to TRBD1 (5 bases). CDR3 length equals 14 residues. Germline values: CDR1 SGHTA, CDR2 FQGNSA. Trimming cost V 4 bases and J 8 bases, with 12 bases left between them. CDR3: CASSWRGSYSPLHF. The CDR3 DNA sequence: TGTGCCAGCAGCTGGCGGGGGAGTTATTCACCCCTCCACTTT.

J is TRBJ1-5 and V is TRBV30; D gene ambiguous. This CDR3 is 15 amino acids long. Trimming pared 0 bases from V and 0 bases from J, leaving 9 bases between. Germline CDR1 is GTSNPN and CDR2 is SVGIG (reference sequence). This CDR3 is CAWSVGEHSNQPQHF. The CDR3 bases are TGTGCCTGGAGTGTAGGAGAACATAGCAATCAGCCCCAGCATTTT. Filled out from reference TRBV30 and TRBJ1-5, the complete variable domain reads SQTIHQWPATLVQPVGSPLSLECTVEGTSNPNLYWYRQAAGRGLQLLFYSVGIGQISSEVPQNLSASRPQDRQFILSSKKLLLSDSGFYLCAWSVGEHSNQPQHFGDGTRLSIL.

The chain recombines TRBV9 with TRBJ1-4; D perhaps matches TRBD1 (6 bases). Germline values: CDR1 SGDLS, CDR2 YYNGEE. Trimming took 5 bases from V and 0 from J, leaving 11 bases between them. The CDR3 runs 15 residues. For the CDR3, the DNA is TGTGCCAGCAGTTCCGGACAGACAACTAATGAAAAACTGTTTTTT. This encodes CASSSGQTTNEKLFF.

The genes are TRBV28 and TRBJ2-5; D possibly corresponds to TRBD2 (6 bases). The CDR3 consists of 15 residues. Trimming left V 6 bases short and J 8 bases short, with 22 bases between. The germline V gene encodes CDR1 MDHEN and CDR2 SYDVKM. CDR3 amino acids: CASSQTGLGKRTQYF. CDR3 sequence (DNA): TGTGCCAGCAGCCAAACGGGACTGGGGAAGAGAACCCAGTACTTC.

The chain combines TRBV19 with TRBJ1-5; D is undetermined. There are 12 residues in the CDR3. The V and J ends lost 5 bases and 1 base respectively, with 3 bases between them. Germline V gives CDR1 LNHDA, CDR2 SQIVND (reference sequence). CDR3 coding DNA: TGTGCCAGTAGTCCGAGCAATCAGCCCCAGCATTTT. This translates into CASSPSNQPQHF.

In its sample, this clone was seen a few times. The chain combines TRBV5-1 with TRBJ2-2; 7 bases align to TRBD2. Germline CDR1 SGHRS, CDR2 YFSETQ. Losses at the gene ends were 4 bases for V and 4 bases for J; bases not matched to a gene: 7. The CDR3 consists of 15 residues. The CDR3 bases are TGCGCCAGCAGCCGGGAGGCGCAGGGCACCGGGGAGCTGTTTTTT. Amino acids: CASSREAQGTGELFF. The full variable domain, in which reference TRBV5-1 and TRBJ2-2 provide the parts outside the CDR3, is KAGVTQTPRYLIKTRGQQVTLSCSPISGHRSVSWYQQTPGQGLQFLFEYFSETQRNKGNFPGRFSGRQFSNSRSEMNVSTLELGDSALYLCASSREAQGTGELFFGEGSRLTVL.

The chain employs TRBV19 and TRBJ1-5; 7 bases are shared with TRBD1. Germline CDR1 reads LNHDA; CDR2 reads SQIVND (reference sequence). Unmatched junction bases numbered 4, after V lost 5 bases and J lost 0 bases. The CDR3 has 15 residues. The CDR3 nucleotides read TGTGCCAGTAGTCCGGACAGGAATAGCAATCAGCCCCAGCATTTT. Its protein is CASSPDRNSNQPQHF.

The chain recombines TRBV12-3 or TRBV12-4 with TRBJ2-3, with 7 bases identical to TRBD1. The V segment lost 5 bases and the J segment 6 bases; nucleotides outside the gene matches: 5. CDR3 length: 13 amino acids. The DNA for the CDR3 is TGTGCCAGCAGTAATACCAGGGGGGATACGCAGTATTTT. Protein sequence: CASSNTRGDTQYF.

This chain connects TRBV5-1 to TRBJ1-4; the D gene is possibly TRBD1 (5 bases). Germline V gene lookup returns CDR1 SGHRS and CDR2 YFSETQ. This CDR3 has 16 residues. The V and J ends lost 0 bases and 6 bases respectively, with 15 bases between them. CDR3 sequence reads: CASSLGRGDWDEKLFF. The CDR3, as DNA: TGCGCCAGCAGCTTGGGGCGGGGCGACTGGGATGAAAAACTGTTTTTT.

Only a few counts were recorded for this clone. The chain combines TRBV28 with TRBJ1-4, with 7 bases aligning to TRBD1. Germline CDR1 MDHEN, CDR2 SYDVKM. This CDR3 region has 15 residues. V was pared by 6 bases and J by 4 bases, with 8 bases of the junction left unmatched. Here the CDR3 DNA reads TGTGCCAGCAGCTACCAAACAGGGGATAATGAAAAACTGTTTTTT. This codes for CASSYQTGDNEKLFF.

This sequence joins TRBV4-3 and TRBJ2-3; 7 bases are shared with TRBD1. The V and J ends lost 7 bases and 4 bases, in that order; junction bases with no gene match: 5. The germline gives CDR1 LGHNA, CDR2 YSLEER. The CDR3 spans 13 residues. CDR3 in amino acids: CASKGQGADTQYF. CDR3 nucleotides: TGCGCCAGCAAAGGGCAGGGGGCAGATACGCAGTATTTT.

CDR3 loop: CASNTPTGSNTIYF. Here the CDR3 DNA reads TGTGCCAGCAACACCCCGACAGGCTCGAACACCATATATTTT. The rearrangement links TRBV28 to TRBJ1-3, with TRBD1 as a possible D gene (6 bases). Germline V gives CDR1 MDHEN, CDR2 SYDVKM. Between the trimmed V and J ends, which lost 7 bases and 7 bases, there was a span of 17 bases. This CDR3 spans 14 amino acids.